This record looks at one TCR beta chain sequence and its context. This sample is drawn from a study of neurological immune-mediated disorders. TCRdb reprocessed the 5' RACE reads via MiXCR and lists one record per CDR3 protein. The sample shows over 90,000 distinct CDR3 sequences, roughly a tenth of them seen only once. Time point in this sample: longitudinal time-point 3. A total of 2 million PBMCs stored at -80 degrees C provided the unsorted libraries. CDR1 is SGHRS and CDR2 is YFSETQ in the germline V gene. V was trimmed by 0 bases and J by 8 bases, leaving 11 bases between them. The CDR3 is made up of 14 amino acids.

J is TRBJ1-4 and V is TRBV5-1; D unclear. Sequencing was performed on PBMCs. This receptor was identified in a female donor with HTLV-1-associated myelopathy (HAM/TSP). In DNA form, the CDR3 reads TGCGCCAGCAGCTTGGGCGGGTTTAGAGAAAAACTGTTTTTT. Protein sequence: CASSLGGFREKLFF.